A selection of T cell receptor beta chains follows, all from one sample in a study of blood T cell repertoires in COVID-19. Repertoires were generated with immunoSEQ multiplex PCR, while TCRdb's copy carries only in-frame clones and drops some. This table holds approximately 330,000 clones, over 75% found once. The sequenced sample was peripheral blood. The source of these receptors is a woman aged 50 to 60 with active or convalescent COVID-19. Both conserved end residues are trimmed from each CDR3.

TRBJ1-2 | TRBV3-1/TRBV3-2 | ASSLSGTGTNYGYT
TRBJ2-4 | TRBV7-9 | ASSPQTERGELAKNIQY
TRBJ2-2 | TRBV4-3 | ASSQEAYGTTANTGELF
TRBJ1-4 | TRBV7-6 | ASSLTEATNEKLF
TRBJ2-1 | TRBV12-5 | ASGREPSYNEQF
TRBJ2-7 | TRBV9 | ASSPTGPPLAREQY
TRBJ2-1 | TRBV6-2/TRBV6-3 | ASSRWAPEQF
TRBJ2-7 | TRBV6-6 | ASSYGRGRTYEQY
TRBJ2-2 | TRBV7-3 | ASSLTGLAAGELF
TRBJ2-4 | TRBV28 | ASSLTRDDIQY
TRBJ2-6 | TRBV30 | AWSPGQGNSGANVLT
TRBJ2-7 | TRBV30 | AWSVWDSEQY
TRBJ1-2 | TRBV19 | ASKIGGLGGYT
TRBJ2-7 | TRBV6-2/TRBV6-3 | ASSYTSGPYEQY
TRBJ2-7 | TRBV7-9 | ASSIWTGTYEQY
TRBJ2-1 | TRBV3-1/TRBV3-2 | ASSQGTVGFIEQF
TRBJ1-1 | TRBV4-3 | ASSQAAGEAF
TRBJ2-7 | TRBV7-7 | ASSPAVGYEQY
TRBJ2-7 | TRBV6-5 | ASRTGYSYEQY
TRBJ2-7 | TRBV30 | AWTRGGTGYEQY
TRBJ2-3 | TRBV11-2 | ASSLGGRPTDTQY
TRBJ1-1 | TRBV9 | ASSVAEGWVGTEAF
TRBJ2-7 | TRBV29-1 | SGTRGAYEQY
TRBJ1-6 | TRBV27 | ASSSIGGTARSSLNSPLH
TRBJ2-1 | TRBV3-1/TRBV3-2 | ASSPQGGNEQF
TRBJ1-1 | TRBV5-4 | ASSTQGLNTEAF
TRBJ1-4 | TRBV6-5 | ASSYTDSNEKLF
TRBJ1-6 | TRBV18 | ASSPINPVNNSPLH
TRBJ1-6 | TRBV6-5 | ASSYSGGQVDSPLH
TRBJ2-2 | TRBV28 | ASGTGSINTGELF
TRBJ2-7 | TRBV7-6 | ASSQTTGPYEQY
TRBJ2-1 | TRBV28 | ASSSKIKGAVDEQF
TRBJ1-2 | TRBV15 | ATSRARANYGYT
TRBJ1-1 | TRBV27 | ASSISEGTEAF
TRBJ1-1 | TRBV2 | ASSPGFTNTEAF
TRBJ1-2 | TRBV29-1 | SVDLQGVHGYT
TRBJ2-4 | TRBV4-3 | ASSHRTGVKNIQY
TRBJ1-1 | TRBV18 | ASSPTGAANTEAF
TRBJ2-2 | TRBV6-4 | ASPKERVNTGELF
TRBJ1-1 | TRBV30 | AWSKGGDTEAF
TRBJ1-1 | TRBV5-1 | ASSLDRPGNTEAF
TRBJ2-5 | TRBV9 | ASSVSFTSGGVQETQY
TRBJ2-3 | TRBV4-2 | ASSQAGTSGTDTQY
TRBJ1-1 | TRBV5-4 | ASSFHDTNTEAF
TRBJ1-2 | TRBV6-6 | ASSYDRGQDYGYT